This T cell receptor beta chain derives from a study of cytomegalovirus exposure and HLA in healthy donors. The PCR had 60 Vbeta and 13 Jbeta primers. Original handling: Later, tens of millions of unique TCR beta chains were counted in an analysis, and about 10 million of them were shared. Measured with immunoSEQ multiplex PCR; TCRdb has only the in-frame clones, and not every one. V and J calls and clone size come straight from that table; D and trimming were deduced from the DNA. The sample records under 200,000 clones, about 77% being singletons. Study-wide findings and caveats: A later analysis showed that HLA-associated TCR beta chains had undergone more clonal expansion than equally common others. The majority of TCR sequences were rare, yet some public TCRs appeared in many donors. TRBV6-2, TRBV6-3 and some other V segments were unresolvable in 87-base-pair reads.

On this clone: Its antigen remains unknown.

The CDR3 extends over 14 amino acids. Germline CDR1 and CDR2: SGHTA and FQGNSA. Trimming removed 1 base from V and 6 bases from J, with 13 bases in between. The TCR sequence derives from a woman in her thirties or forties in good health and CMV-seropositive. V gene TRBV7-2 combines with J gene TRBJ2-7; D might be TRBD2 (5 bases). The source material was PBMCs. As DNA, the CDR3 is TGTGCCAGCAGCTTAGGTCCGGGGAATCTCGAGCAGTACTTC. It encodes CASSLGPGNLEQYF.